The 21 T cell receptor beta chains below all came from one sample that was sequenced in a study of type 1 and type 2 diabetes patients. The PCR template was genomic DNA. Multiplex PCR with 30 forward and 13 reverse primers amplified the TCR beta CDR3. A single record per CDR3 protein comes from TCRdb applying MiXCR to the multiplex PCR reads. The sample yields more than 250,000 distinct CDR3 sequences, roughly 48% seen once. Specimen: peripheral blood mononuclear cells (PBMCs). The receptors come from a young man with type 2 diabetes.

Worth noting for this clonotype: A clone one base away is much larger, so this may be a read error. The CDR3 sequence is CASRGPGETQCF. CDR3 DNA sequence: TGTGCCAGCAGGGGACCTGGAGAGACCCAGTGCTTC. This sequence joins TRBV2 and TRBJ2-5; tentatively, D is TRBD1 or TRBD2 (5 bases each). Germline V gives CDR1 SNHLY, CDR2 FYNNEI. The CDR3 is made up of 12 amino acids.

The chain is built from TRBV6-4 and TRBJ2-3; tentative D call: TRBD1 (7 bases). CDR3 size: 17 residues. V was pared by 3 bases and J by 3 bases, with 19 bases between. Germline CDR1 is MRHNA and CDR2 is SNTAGT. The CDR3 protein is CASSEEGAGKGTDTQYF. The CDR3 DNA follows: TGTGCCAGCAGTGAAGAGGGGGCGGGGAAGGGGACAGATACGCAGTATTTT.

This clonotype appeared many times. Here the CDR3 reads CASSGRESDETQYF. DNA for the CDR3: TGTGCCAGTAGTGGCAGGGAATCTGACGAGACCCAGTACTTC. The chain carries TRBV19 and TRBJ2-5; D is perhaps TRBD1 (5 bases). V gave up 5 bases and J gave up 5 bases, with 15 bases separating them. The germline V gene has CDR1 LNHDA and CDR2 SQIVND (reference sequence). The CDR3 is 14 residues long.

This clonotype was recorded a few times. This chain uses TRBV20-1 with TRBJ1-5; 7 nucleotides line up with TRBD1. After removal of 5 bases from V and 9 bases from J, the junction contained 13 bases not matched to a gene. From germline, CDR1 is DFQATT and CDR2 SNEGSKA (reference sequence). The CDR3 runs 14 residues. The CDR3 reads CSAVDRAGLSPQHF. Written as DNA, the CDR3 is TGCAGTGCTGTTGACAGGGCGGGTTTGTCGCCCCAGCATTTT.

The CDR3 sequence is CASSGGPGKRGYTF. The CDR3 DNA reads as TGTGCCAGCAGCGGGGGGCCAGGGAAACGTGGCTACACCTTC. The V call is TRBV13, the J call TRBJ1-2; a possible D gene is TRBD1 (6 bases). Trimming removed 5 bases from V and 7 bases from J, with 17 bases in between. Germline V gives CDR1 PRHDT, CDR2 FYEKMQ (reference sequence). This CDR3 contains 14 residues.

Concerning this clonotype: A read error may explain this, as a much larger clone is one base away. This sequence joins TRBV28 and TRBJ2-1, with D uncertain. The ends were cut back, 6 bases at V and 3 bases at J, with 3 bases in the middle. CDR3 length: 11 amino acids. From germline, CDR1 is MDHEN and CDR2 SYDVKM. The CDR3 loop reads CASRFYNEQFF. For the CDR3, the DNA is TGTGCCAGCAGGTTCTACAATGAGCAGTTCTTC. Full variable domain (remainder filled in from reference TRBV28 and TRBJ2-1): DVKVTQSSRYLVKRTGEKVFLECVQDMDHENMFWYRQDPGLGLRLIYFSYDVKMKEKGDIPEGYSVSREKKERFSLILESASTNQTSMYLCASRFYNEQFFGPGTRLTVL.

In the case of this clonotype: Germline is not matched at one junction end, which may reflect a read error. This chain uses TRBV27 with TRBJ2-5, with TRBD2 identical over 11 bases. The CDR3 is 15 residues long. In germline, CDR1 is MNHEY, CDR2 SMNVEV (reference sequence). The CDR3 region has the DNA TGTGCCAGCAGTCTACCGGGACTAGCGGTCAATGAGCGGTTCTTC. This translates into CASSLPGLAVNERFF.

V is TRBV7-2 and J is TRBJ2-3; unclear D gene. CDR1 and CDR2 from the germline V gene are SGHTA and FQGNSA. CDR3 length equals 14 residues. V gave up 5 bases and J gave up 5 bases, with 14 bases separating them. Here the CDR3 reads CASSLDPRVDTQYF. DNA for the CDR3: TGTGCCAGCAGCCTCGATCCCCGGGTAGATACGCAGTATTTT.

The chain uses TRBV27 and TRBJ1-2; 11 bases map to TRBD1. The germline gives CDR1 MNHEY, CDR2 SMNVEV (reference sequence). The CDR3 is 14 amino acids. Germline trimming cut 6 bases from V and 9 bases from J; bases unmatched to any gene: 9. DNA of the CDR3: TGTGCCAGCAGGGGACAGGGGGGGCATGAGAGCTACACCTTC. As protein: CASRGQGGHESYTF.

The chain combines TRBV7-8 with TRBJ2-4, with D possibly matching TRBD2 (5 bases). The CDR3 sequence is 15 residues long. Germline V gene data show CDR1 as SGHVS and CDR2 as FQNEAQ. V gave up 6 bases and J gave up 0 bases, with 12 bases separating them. The CDR3 region has the DNA TGTGCCAGCAGTCAAGCGGACCGAGCCAAAAACATTCAGTACTTC. Encoded protein: CASSQADRAKNIQYF.

Note on this clonotype: Germline is not matched at one junction end, which may reflect a read error. V and J are TRBV12-3 or TRBV12-4 and TRBJ2-3, with a weak D call TRBD1 (5 bases). This CDR3 region has 12 residues. The CDR3 DNA sequence: TGTGCCAGCAGTTTTGTCACAGGTACGCAGTATTTT. Translation gives CASSFVTGTQYF.

The rearrangement links TRBV18 to TRBJ1-1, with 10 bases aligning to TRBD1. With 6 bases clipped from V and 0 bases from J, the junction kept 7 bases outside the gene matches. This CDR3 is 16 amino acids long. Germline V CDR1 and CDR2: KGHSH, LQKENI. CDR3 amino acids: CASSRTGQGMNTEAFF. The CDR3 coding sequence is TGTGCCAGCTCTCGAACGGGACAGGGGATGAACACTGAAGCTTTCTTT.

Worth noting for this clonotype: Given the absence of the conserved phenylalanine or tryptophan at the CDR3 end, a read error is likely. The CDR3 region is CASSLSPGPYNEQFL. In DNA, the CDR3 is TGTGCCAGCAGCTTATCCCCCGGGCCTTACAATGAGCAGTTCCTC. This chain joins TRBV7-3 and TRBJ2-1; no clear D gene. Germline values: CDR1 SGHTA, CDR2 FQGTGA. V dropped 2 bases and J dropped 4 bases, with 12 bases sitting between them. This CDR3 is 15 amino acids long.

The chain carries TRBV7-9 and TRBJ1-5; no clear D. Germline-derived CDR1 and CDR2 are SEHNR and FQNEAQ (reference sequence). Trimming cost V 5 bases and J 4 bases, with 9 bases left between them. This CDR3 comprises 13 residues. DNA of the CDR3: TGTGCCAGCAGCAGTGTGGGAAATCAGCCCCAGCATTTT. Protein: CASSSVGNQPQHF.

The gene calls are TRBV2 and TRBJ2-1; D call uncertain. This CDR3 comprises 11 residues. Trimming removed 6 bases from V and 5 bases from J, with 5 bases in between. Germline V CDR1 and CDR2: SNHLY, FYNNEI. The CDR3 spells CASSHDNEQFF. In DNA, the CDR3 is TGTGCCAGCAGCCACGACAATGAGCAGTTCTTC.

This clonotype was recorded a few times. This chain's CDR3 is CASSRDNYNEQFF. The CDR3, as DNA: TGCGCCAGCAGCCGGGACAACTACAATGAGCAGTTCTTC. This chain uses TRBV4-1 with TRBJ2-1; weak D call: TRBD1 (6 bases). Trimming removed 4 bases from V and 3 bases from J, with 7 bases in between. Germline V CDR1 and CDR2: MGHRA, YSYEKL. CDR3 length equals 13 residues.

The table lists this clonotype with a few counts. The rearrangement uses TRBV19 and TRBJ2-1; D ambiguous. Deletions cut 3 bases from V and 4 bases from J, with 10 bases between. CDR1 LNHDA and CDR2 SQIVND come from the germline V gene (reference sequence). The CDR3 is made up of 14 amino acids. The DNA of the CDR3 is TGTGCCAGTAGTATTGCGCCAGCTTACAATGAGCAGTTCTTC. Translated: CASSIAPAYNEQFF. Looking up the rest from reference TRBV19 and TRBJ2-1 gives the full variable domain: DGGITQSPKYLFRKEGQNVTLSCEQNLNHDAMYWYRQDPGQGLRLIYYSQIVNDFQKGDIAEGYSVSREKKESFPLTVTSAQKNPTAFYLCASSIAPAYNEQFFGPGTRLTVL.

The chain uses TRBV15 and TRBJ1-2; the D is unclear. V lost 0 bases, J lost 2 bases, and 10 bases lay in between. There are 15 residues in the CDR3. CDR1 and CDR2 from the germline V gene are LNHNV and YYDKDF (reference sequence). The CDR3 DNA sequence: TGTGCCACCAGCAGAGAAGTCGAGACGAACTATGGCTACACCTTC. This codes for CATSREVETNYGYTF.

Points on this clonotype: The CDR3 does not end in the conserved phenylalanine or tryptophan, so this is likely a read error. As DNA, the CDR3 is TGTGCCAGCAGGACGGAGGGGAACACTGAAGCTTTCTTA. Translating it yields CASRTEGNTEAFL. The chain recombines TRBV2 with TRBJ1-1; D not certain. Between the trimmed V and J ends, which lost 6 bases and 1 base, there was a span of 9 bases. From germline, CDR1 is SNHLY and CDR2 FYNNEI. The CDR3 runs to 13 residues.

V gene TRBV19 combines with J gene TRBJ2-1; weak D call: TRBD1 (5 bases). This CDR3 has 14 amino acids. The germline CDR1 and CDR2 sequences are LNHDA and SQIVND (reference sequence). The V gene lost 6 bases and the J gene lost 1 base, with 10 bases spanning the gap. The CDR3 sequence is CASRAGISYNEQFF. In DNA form, the CDR3 reads TGTGCCAGTAGGGCAGGGATTTCCTACAATGAGCAGTTCTTC.

V and J are TRBV7-3 and TRBJ1-1; D is undetermined. V was cut by 2 bases and J by 3 bases, with 13 bases left in between. The CDR3 extends over 15 amino acids. CDR1 and CDR2 (germline): SGHTA, FQGTGA. The CDR3, as DNA: TGTGCCAGCAGCTTAGCGTACCTGCGAGACACTGAAGCTTTCTTT. Translation gives CASSLAYLRDTEAFF.